Listed here is a single TCR beta chain. This specimen comes from a study of cytomegalovirus exposure and HLA in healthy donors. Germline-derived CDR1 and CDR2 are LNHDA and SQIVND (reference sequence). J gave up 5 bases and V 5 bases, and 11 bases lay outside the gene matches. The CDR3 consists of 17 residues. PCR employed 60 Vbeta and 13 Jbeta primers. Data came from immunoSEQ multiplex PCR; TCRdb stores just in-frame clones and leaves some out. The sample lists about 190,000 clones; less than 85% were seen once. The receptor's source is a man younger than 40 in good health and CMV-seropositive. The chain couples TRBV19 to TRBJ2-6, with 8 bases identical to TRBD1. Sequenced: PBMCs. The CDR3 sequence is CASSLTGQGWRANVLTF. The CDR3 DNA is TGTGCCAGTAGTTTAACCGGACAGGGTTGGAGGGCCAACGTCCTGACTTTC. The variable domain in full, completed from reference TRBV19 and TRBJ2-6, reads DGGITQSPKYLFRKEGQNVTLSCEQNLNHDAMYWYRQDPGQGLRLIYYSQIVNDFQKGDIAEGYSVSREKKESFPLTVTSAQKNPTAFYLCASSLTGQGWRANVLTFGAGSRLTVL.